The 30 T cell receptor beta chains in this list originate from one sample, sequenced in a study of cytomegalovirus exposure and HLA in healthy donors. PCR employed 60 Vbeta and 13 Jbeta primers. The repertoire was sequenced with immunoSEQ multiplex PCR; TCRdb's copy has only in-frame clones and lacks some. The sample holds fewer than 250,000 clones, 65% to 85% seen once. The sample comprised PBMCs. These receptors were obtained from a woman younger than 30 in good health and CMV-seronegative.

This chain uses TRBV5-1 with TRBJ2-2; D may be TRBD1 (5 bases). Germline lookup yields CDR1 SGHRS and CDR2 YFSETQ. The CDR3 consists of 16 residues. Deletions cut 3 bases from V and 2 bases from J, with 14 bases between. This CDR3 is CASSSLGQGNTGELFF. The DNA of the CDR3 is TGCGCCAGCAGCTCCTTAGGGCAGGGAAACACCGGGGAGCTGTTTTTT.

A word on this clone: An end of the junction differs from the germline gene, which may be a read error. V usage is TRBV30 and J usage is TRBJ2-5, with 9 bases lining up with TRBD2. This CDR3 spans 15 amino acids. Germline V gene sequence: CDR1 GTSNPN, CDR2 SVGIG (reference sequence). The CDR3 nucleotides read TGTGCCTGGAAGGGGCTAGCGGGGTCCCAAGGGACCCAGTACTTC. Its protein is CAWKGLAGSQGTQYF.

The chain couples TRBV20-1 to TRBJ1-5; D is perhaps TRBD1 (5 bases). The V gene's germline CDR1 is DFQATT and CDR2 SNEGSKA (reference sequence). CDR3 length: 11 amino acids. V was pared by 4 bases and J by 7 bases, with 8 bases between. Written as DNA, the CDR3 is TGCAGTGCTACAGGGAACCAGCCCCAGCATTTT. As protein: CSATGNQPQHF.

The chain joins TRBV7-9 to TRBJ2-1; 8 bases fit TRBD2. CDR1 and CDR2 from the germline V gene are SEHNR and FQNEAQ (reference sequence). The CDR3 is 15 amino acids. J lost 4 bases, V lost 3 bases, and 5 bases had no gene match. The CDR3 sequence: CASSFGGALYNEQFF. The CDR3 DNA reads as TGTGCCAGCAGCTTCGGGGGGGCGCTGTACAATGAGCAGTTCTTC. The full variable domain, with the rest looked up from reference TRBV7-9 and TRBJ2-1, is DTGVSQNPRHKITKRGQNVTFRCDPISEHNRLYWYRQTLGQGPEFLTYFQNEAQLEKSRLLSDRFSAERPKGSFSTLEIQRTEQGDSAMYLCASSFGGALYNEQFFGPGTRLTVL.

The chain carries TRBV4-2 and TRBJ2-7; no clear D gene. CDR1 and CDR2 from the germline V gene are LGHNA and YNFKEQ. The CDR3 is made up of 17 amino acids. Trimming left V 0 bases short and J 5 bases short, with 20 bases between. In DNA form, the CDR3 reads TGTGCCAGCAGCCAAGATGAACAGCTCGCCTTTCTGGACGAGCAGTACTTC. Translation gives CASSQDEQLAFLDEQYF.

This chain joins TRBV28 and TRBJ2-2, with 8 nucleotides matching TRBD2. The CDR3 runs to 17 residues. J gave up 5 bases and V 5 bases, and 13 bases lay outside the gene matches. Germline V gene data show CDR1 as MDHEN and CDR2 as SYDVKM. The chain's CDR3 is CASSRISRREETGELFF. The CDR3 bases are TGTGCCAGCAGTCGAATTTCTAGGCGGGAGGAAACCGGGGAGCTGTTTTTT.

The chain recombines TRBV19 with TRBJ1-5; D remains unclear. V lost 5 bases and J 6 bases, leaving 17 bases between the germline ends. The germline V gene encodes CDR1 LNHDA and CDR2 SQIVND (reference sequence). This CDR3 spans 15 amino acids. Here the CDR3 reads CASSPRRSLGQPQHF. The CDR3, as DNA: TGTGCCAGTAGTCCCCGACGGAGTTTAGGTCAGCCCCAGCATTTT.

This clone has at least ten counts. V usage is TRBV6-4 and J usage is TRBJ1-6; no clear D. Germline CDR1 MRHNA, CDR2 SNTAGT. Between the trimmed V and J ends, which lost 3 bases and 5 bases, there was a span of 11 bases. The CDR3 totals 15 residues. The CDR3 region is CASSEAAGNNSPLHF. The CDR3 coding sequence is TGTGCCAGCAGTGAGGCGGCCGGAAATAATTCACCCCTCCACTTT.

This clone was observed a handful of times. The CDR3 region is CASKGGNTEAFF. The CDR3 DNA reads as TGTGCCAGCAAAGGGGGGAACACTGAAGCTTTCTTT. The V call is TRBV6-1, the J call TRBJ1-1; TRBD1 might be the D (6 bases). Germline V gene lookup returns CDR1 MNHNS and CDR2 SASEGT. Trimming left V 7 bases short and J 1 base short, with 7 bases between. The CDR3 has 12 amino acids.

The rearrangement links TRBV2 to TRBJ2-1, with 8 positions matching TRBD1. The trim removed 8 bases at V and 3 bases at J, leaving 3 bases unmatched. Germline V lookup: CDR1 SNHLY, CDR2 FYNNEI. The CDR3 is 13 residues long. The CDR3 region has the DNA TGTGCCAGCCTGGGACAGGACTACAATGAGCAGTTCTTC. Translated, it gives CASLGQDYNEQFF.

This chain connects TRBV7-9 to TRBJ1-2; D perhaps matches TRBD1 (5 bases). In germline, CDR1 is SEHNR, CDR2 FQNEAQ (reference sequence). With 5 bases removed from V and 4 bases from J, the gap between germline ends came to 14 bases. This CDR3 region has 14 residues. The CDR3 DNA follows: TGTGCCAGCAGCGGCGGGGCGCGGGGCTATGGCTACACCTTC. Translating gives CASSGGARGYGYTF.

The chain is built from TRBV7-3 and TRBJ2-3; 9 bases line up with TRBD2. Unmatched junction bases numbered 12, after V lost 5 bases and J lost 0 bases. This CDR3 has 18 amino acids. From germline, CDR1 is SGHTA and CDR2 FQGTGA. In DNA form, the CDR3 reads TGTGCCAGCAGCAAAAGGGTAGCGGGGGTTTCTAGCACAGATACGCAGTATTTT. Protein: CASSKRVAGVSSTDTQYF.

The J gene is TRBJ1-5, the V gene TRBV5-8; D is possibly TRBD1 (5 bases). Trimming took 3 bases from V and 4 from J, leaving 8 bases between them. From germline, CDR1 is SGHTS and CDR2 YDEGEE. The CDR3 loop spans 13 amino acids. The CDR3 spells CASSSRANQPQHF. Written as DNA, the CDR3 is TGTGCCAGCAGCTCCAGGGCAAATCAGCCCCAGCATTTT.

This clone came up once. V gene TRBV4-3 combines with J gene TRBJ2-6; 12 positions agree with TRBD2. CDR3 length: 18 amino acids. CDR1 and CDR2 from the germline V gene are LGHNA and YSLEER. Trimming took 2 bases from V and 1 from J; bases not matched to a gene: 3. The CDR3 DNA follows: TGCGCCAGCAGCCAATCGACTAGCGGGAGATCTGGGGCCAACGTCCTGACTTTC. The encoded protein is CASSQSTSGRSGANVLTF.

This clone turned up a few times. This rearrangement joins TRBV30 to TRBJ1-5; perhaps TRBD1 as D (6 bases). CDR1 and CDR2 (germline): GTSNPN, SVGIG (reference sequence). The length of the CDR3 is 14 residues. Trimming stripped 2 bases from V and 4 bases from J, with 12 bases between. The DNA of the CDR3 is TGTGCCTGGAGTTCCGGCAGGGGAAATCAGCCCCAGCATTTT. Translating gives CAWSSGRGNQPQHF.

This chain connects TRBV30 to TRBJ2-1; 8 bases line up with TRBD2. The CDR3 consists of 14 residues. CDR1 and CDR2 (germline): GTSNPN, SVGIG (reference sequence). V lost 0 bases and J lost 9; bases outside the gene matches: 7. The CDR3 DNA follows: TGTGCCTGGAGTGTAACGGGGGGGAGGGGTGAGCAGTTCTTC. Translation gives CAWSVTGGRGEQFF.

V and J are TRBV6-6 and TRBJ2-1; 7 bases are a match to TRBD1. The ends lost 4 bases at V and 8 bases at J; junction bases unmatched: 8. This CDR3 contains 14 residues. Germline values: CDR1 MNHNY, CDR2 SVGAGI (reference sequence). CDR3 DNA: TGTGCCAGCAGTTTATCGCGACAGGGCCATGAGCAGTTCTTC. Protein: CASSLSRQGHEQFF.

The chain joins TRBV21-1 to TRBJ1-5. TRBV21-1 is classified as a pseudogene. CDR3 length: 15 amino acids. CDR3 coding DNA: TGTGCCAGCAGCAAAGGTCGGGGGGCGAATCAGCCCCAGCATTTT. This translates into CASSKGRGANQPQHF.

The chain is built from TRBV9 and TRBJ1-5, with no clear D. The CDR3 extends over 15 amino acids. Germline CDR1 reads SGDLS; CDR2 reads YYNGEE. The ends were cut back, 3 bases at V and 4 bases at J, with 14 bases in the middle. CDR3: CASSAVDIINQPQHF. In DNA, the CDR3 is TGTGCCAGCAGCGCCGTTGACATAATTAATCAGCCCCAGCATTTT.

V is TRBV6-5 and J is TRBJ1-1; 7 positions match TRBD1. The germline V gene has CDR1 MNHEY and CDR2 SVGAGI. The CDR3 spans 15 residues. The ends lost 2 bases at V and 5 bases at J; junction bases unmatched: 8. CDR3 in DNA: TGTGCCAGCAGTTACGGCCAGGGGGAAAGGACTGAAGCTTTCTTT. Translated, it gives CASSYGQGERTEAFF.

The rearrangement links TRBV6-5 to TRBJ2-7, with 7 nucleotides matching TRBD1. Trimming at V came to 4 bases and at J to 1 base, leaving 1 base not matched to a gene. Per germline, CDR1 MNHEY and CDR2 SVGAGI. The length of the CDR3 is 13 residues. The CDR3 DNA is TGTGCCAGCAGTTCAGGGGGATCCTACGAGCAGTACTTC. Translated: CASSSGGSYEQYF.

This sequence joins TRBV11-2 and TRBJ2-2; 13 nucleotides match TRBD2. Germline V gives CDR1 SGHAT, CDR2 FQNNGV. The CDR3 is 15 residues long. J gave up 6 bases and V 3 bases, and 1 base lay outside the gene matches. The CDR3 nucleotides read TGTGCCAGCAGCTTGGGACTAGCGGGGTCCGGGGAGCTGTTTTTT. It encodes CASSLGLAGSGELFF.

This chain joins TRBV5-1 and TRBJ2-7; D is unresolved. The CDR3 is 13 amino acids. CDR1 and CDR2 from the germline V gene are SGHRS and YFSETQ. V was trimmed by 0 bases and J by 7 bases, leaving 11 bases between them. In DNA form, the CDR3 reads TGCGCCAGCAGCTTGGACGTGGCTGGTGAGCAGTACTTC. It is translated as CASSLDVAGEQYF.

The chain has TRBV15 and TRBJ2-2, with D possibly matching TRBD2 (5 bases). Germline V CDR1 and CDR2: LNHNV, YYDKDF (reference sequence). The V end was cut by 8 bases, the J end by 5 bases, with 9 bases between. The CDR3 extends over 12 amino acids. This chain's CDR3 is CATGPGTGELFF. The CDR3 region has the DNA TGTGCCACCGGTCCGGGGACCGGGGAGCTGTTTTTT. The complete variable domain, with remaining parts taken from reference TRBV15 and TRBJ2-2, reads DAMVIQNPRYQVTQFGKPVTLSCSQTLNHNVMYWYQQKSSQAPKLLFHYYDKDFNNEADTPDNFQSRRPNTSFCFLDIRSPGLGDTAMYLCATGPGTGELFFGEGSRLTVL.

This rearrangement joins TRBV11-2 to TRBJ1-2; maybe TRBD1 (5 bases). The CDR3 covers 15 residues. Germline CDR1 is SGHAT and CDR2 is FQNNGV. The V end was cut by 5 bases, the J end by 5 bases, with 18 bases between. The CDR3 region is CASSKPSRGFYGYTF. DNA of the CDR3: TGTGCCAGCAGCAAACCGTCAAGGGGTTTTTATGGCTACACCTTC.

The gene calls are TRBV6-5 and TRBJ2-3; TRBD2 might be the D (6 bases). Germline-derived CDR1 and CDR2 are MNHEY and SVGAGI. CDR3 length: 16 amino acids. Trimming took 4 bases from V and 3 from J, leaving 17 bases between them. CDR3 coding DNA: TGTGCCAGCAGTTGGACCACGGGGGTTGGGACAGATACGCAGTATTTT. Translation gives CASSWTTGVGTDTQYF.

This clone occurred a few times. The CDR3 DNA reads TGTGCCAGCAGCTTATTGGGTGGACAGGGAGGCAATCAGCCCCAGCATTTT. It specifies CASSLLGGQGGNQPQHF. The chain employs TRBV11-2 and TRBJ1-5, with 8 bases aligning to TRBD1. The CDR3 is made up of 17 amino acids. Germline CDR1 is SGHAT and CDR2 is FQNNGV. After removal of 2 bases from V and 2 bases from J, the junction contained 8 bases not matched to a gene.

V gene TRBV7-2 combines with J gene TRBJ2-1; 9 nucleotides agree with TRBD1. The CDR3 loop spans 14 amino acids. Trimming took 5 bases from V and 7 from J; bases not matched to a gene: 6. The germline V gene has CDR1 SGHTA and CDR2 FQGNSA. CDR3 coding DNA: TGTGCCAGCAGCCCCTCCGGACAGGGGAATGAGCAGTTCTTC. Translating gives CASSPSGQGNEQFF.

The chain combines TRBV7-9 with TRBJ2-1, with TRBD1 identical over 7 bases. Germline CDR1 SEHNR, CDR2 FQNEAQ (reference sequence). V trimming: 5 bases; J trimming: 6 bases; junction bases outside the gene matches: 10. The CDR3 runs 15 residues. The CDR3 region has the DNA TGTGCCAGCAGCCCCTCAGGGGGAAGGGGCAATGAGCAGTTCTTC. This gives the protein CASSPSGGRGNEQFF. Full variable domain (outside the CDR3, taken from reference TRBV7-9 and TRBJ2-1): DTGVSQNPRHKITKRGQNVTFRCDPISEHNRLYWYRQTLGQGPEFLTYFQNEAQLEKSRLLSDRFSAERPKGSFSTLEIQRTEQGDSAMYLCASSPSGGRGNEQFFGPGTRLTVL.

CDR3 nucleotides: TGTGCCAGCAGCTTAGTATCAAATGGACAGGGCTATAATTCACCCCTCCACTTT. Encoded protein: CASSLVSNGQGYNSPLHF. J is TRBJ1-6 and V is TRBV11-3; TRBD1 matches 8 bases. This CDR3 has 18 amino acids. V lost 1 base and J lost 3; bases outside the gene matches: 8. Germline CDR1 and CDR2: SGHNT and YENEEA.